Below, 29 T cell receptor beta chains from the same sample are listed, as sequenced in a study of T cells in Graves' hyperthyroidism and ophthalmopathy. Amplified regions were TCR beta CDR3 sequences from RNA transcripts. RT-PCR in the first round (using the HTBI primer set) targeted the TCR CDR3. Each CDR3 protein is one row after TCRdb ran MiXCR on the multiplex PCR reads. The table records around 350,000 distinct CDR3 sequences, roughly 25% of them present only once. The sequenced sample was blood. Every receptor here comes from a man aged 50 to 59 with Graves' hyperthyroidism.

This clonotype has just a few counts. The chain recombines TRBV11-3 with TRBJ2-3; TRBD2 aligns across 8 bases. The trim removed 3 bases at V and 3 bases at J, leaving 5 bases unmatched. Germline V gives CDR1 SGHNT, CDR2 YENEEA. This CDR3 has 15 amino acids. Written as DNA, the CDR3 is TGTGCCAGCAGCTTTCACGGGAGGGGAACAGATACGCAGTATTTT. The encoded protein is CASSFHGRGTDTQYF.

Here the CDR3 reads CAWSVLAGGSGEQYF. Written as DNA, the CDR3 is TGTGCCTGGAGTGTACTAGCGGGAGGTTCCGGGGAGCAGTACTTC. The chain carries TRBV30 and TRBJ2-7, with 12 bases identical to TRBD2. Per the germline V gene, CDR1 is GTSNPN and CDR2 is SVGIG (reference sequence). The CDR3 is 15 residues long. Trimming cost V 0 bases and J 7 bases; bases outside gene matches: 7.

This chain uses TRBV20-1 with TRBJ1-2; a possible D gene is TRBD1 (6 bases). Looked up from germline, CDR1 is DFQATT and CDR2 is SNEGSKA (reference sequence). The CDR3 spans 13 residues. V lost 1 base and J lost 0, with 6 bases in between. CDR3 nucleotide sequence: TGCAGTGCTAGAGGGACAGCTAACTATGGCTACACCTTC. Amino acid sequence: CSARGTANYGYTF.

The CDR3 DNA reads as TGCAGCGTTCGGACAGGGGTTTCAGATACGCAGTATTTT. Protein sequence: CSVRTGVSDTQYF. V is TRBV29-1 and J is TRBJ2-3; 9 bases agree with TRBD1. There are 13 residues in the CDR3. Unmatched junction bases numbered 4, after V lost 5 bases and J lost 4 bases. From germline, CDR1 is SQVTM and CDR2 ANQGSEA.

V usage is TRBV28 and J usage is TRBJ1-5, with unresolved D. Deletions cut 4 bases from V and 4 bases from J, with 14 bases between. CDR1 is MDHEN, CDR2 SYDVKM, per germline. This CDR3 has 15 amino acids. This CDR3 is CASSSGKTKNQPQHF. Here the CDR3 DNA reads TGTGCCAGCAGTTCTGGGAAGACCAAAAATCAGCCCCAGCATTTT.

A word on this clonotype: A much larger clone sits a single nucleotide away, making a read error possible. V is TRBV3-1 and J is TRBJ2-1, with 8 bases identical to TRBD2. V lost 0 bases to trimming and J lost 9 bases; unmatched junction nucleotides: 13. The CDR3 loop spans 17 amino acids. CDR1 is LGHDT and CDR2 is YNNKEL in the germline V gene (reference sequence). CDR3 sequence (DNA): TGTGCCAGCAGCCAAGAGGGGCCAGCGGGAGCATGGAGTGAGCAGTTCTTC. Encoded protein: CASSQEGPAGAWSEQFF.

The chain has TRBV19 and TRBJ1-1; a possible D gene is TRBD1 (6 bases). The CDR3 runs to 13 residues. Germline V gives CDR1 LNHDA, CDR2 SQIVND (reference sequence). The V end lost 7 bases, the J end lost 1 base, and 10 bases lay between the germline ends. CDR3 coding DNA: TGTGCCAGTACCGACAGGACGAACACTGAAGCTTTCTTT. Translating gives CASTDRTNTEAFF.

Many counts were recorded for this clonotype. V and J are TRBV11-2 and TRBJ2-2; TRBD2 agrees at 14 bases. CDR3 length: 15 amino acids. Germline CDR1 SGHAT, CDR2 FQNNGV. V lost 5 bases and J lost 7; bases outside the gene matches: 3. CDR3 protein: CASSGTSGRIGELFF. The DNA for the CDR3 is TGTGCCAGCAGCGGGACTAGCGGGAGAATCGGGGAGCTGTTTTTT.

CDR3 sequence reads: CATSDSGGGDTEAFF. The CDR3 nucleotides read TGTGCCACCAGTGATTCGGGGGGCGGGGACACTGAAGCTTTCTTT. The rearrangement uses TRBV24-1 and TRBJ1-1; maybe TRBD1 (6 bases). The V and J ends lost 2 bases and 3 bases respectively, with 12 bases between them. Germline loops: CDR1 KGHDR, CDR2 SFDVKD. The CDR3 covers 15 residues.

This clonotype was seen repeatedly, ten times or more. The chain combines TRBV24-1 with TRBJ2-3; D tentatively reads TRBD1 or TRBD2 (5 bases each). The germline V gene has CDR1 KGHDR and CDR2 SFDVKD. This CDR3 is 17 amino acids long. V lost 5 bases and J lost 3, with 20 bases in between. CDR3 amino acids: CATSGPGTSPRTDTQYF. In DNA form, the CDR3 reads TGTGCCACCAGTGGCCCGGGGACGTCACCGAGGACAGATACGCAGTATTTT.

This clonotype appeared many times. The J gene is TRBJ1-5, the V gene TRBV2, with D perhaps matching TRBD1 (5 bases). Germline assignment: CDR1 SNHLY and CDR2 FYNNEI. Between the trimmed V and J ends, which lost 8 bases and 0 bases, there was a span of 8 bases. This CDR3 is built from 13 residues. CDR3 amino acids: CASRRDSNQPQHF. The CDR3 coding sequence is TGTGCCAGCCGCAGGGATAGCAATCAGCCCCAGCATTTT.

This chain connects TRBV2 to TRBJ2-2; D ambiguous. This CDR3 is built from 15 residues. The V end was cut by 4 bases, the J end by 0 bases, with 9 bases between. The germline gives CDR1 SNHLY, CDR2 FYNNEI. This CDR3 is CASSAYSPNTGELFF. As DNA, the CDR3 is TGTGCCAGCAGTGCCTATTCTCCGAACACCGGGGAGCTGTTTTTT.

This clonotype was observed once. This sequence joins TRBV20-1 and TRBJ1-4; a weak D match, TRBD1 (5 bases). Trimming took 4 bases from V and 0 from J, leaving 9 bases between them. CDR1 DFQATT and CDR2 SNEGSKA come from the germline V gene (reference sequence). This CDR3 comprises 14 residues. CDR3 residues: CSANGDATNEKLFF. The CDR3 bases are TGCAGTGCTAACGGGGACGCAACTAATGAAAAACTGTTTTTT.

The table lists this clonotype with many counts. The chain recombines TRBV10-3 with TRBJ2-1; D could derive from TRBD1 or TRBD2 (6 bases each). The V and J ends lost 4 bases and 8 bases respectively, with 18 bases between them. Germline values: CDR1 ENHRY, CDR2 SYGVKD. The CDR3 covers 15 residues. CDR3 protein: CAISGPGAKGDEQFF. Written as DNA, the CDR3 is TGTGCCATCAGTGGTCCGGGGGCGAAAGGGGATGAGCAGTTCTTC.

V is TRBV6-1 and J is TRBJ2-7, with a weak D call TRBD1 (7 bases). CDR1 is MNHNS and CDR2 is SASEGT in the germline V gene. The CDR3 length is 14 residues. The germline V and J ends were trimmed by 6 bases and 4 bases, with 16 bases remaining between them. CDR3 amino acids: CASRKSTGRYEQYF. CDR3 sequence (DNA): TGTGCCAGCAGAAAGTCGACAGGGAGGTACGAGCAGTACTTC.

This clonotype was seen a single time. The V call is TRBV3-1, the J call TRBJ2-5, with D unresolved. V was trimmed by 0 bases and J by 3 bases, leaving 8 bases between them. Germline CDR1 is LGHDT and CDR2 is YNNKEL (reference sequence). This CDR3 is 14 amino acids long. In DNA form, the CDR3 reads TGTGCCAGCAGCCAAGATCGGCCAGAAGAGACCCAGTACTTC. Translating gives CASSQDRPEETQYF.

This chain joins TRBV20-1 and TRBJ2-4, with no clear D. CDR3 size: 15 residues. The V end was cut by 6 bases, the J end by 1 base, with 16 bases between. The V gene's germline CDR1 is DFQATT and CDR2 SNEGSKA (reference sequence). The CDR3 is CSATPGSLAKNIQYF. DNA of the CDR3: TGCAGTGCCACCCCAGGATCCCTCGCCAAAAACATTCAGTACTTC.

This clonotype was found a few times. The rearrangement joins TRBV28 to TRBJ2-5, with 9 bases aligning to TRBD2. CDR1 is MDHEN, CDR2 SYDVKM, per germline. Trimming at V came to 7 bases and at J to 6 bases, leaving 6 bases not matched to a gene. The CDR3 length is 13 residues. This chain's CDR3 is CASTPSGEKTQYF. The CDR3 coding sequence is TGTGCCAGCACCCCTAGCGGGGAAAAGACCCAGTACTTC.

To note about this clonotype: One junction end disagrees with the germline gene, perhaps due to a read error. The chain is built from TRBV3-1 and TRBJ2-7; 9 bases are a match to TRBD1. The CDR3 has 13 amino acids. Germline V gives CDR1 LGHDT, CDR2 YNNKEL (reference sequence). DNA of the CDR3: TGTGCCAGCAGGGGGGGGACAGGGTACGGGCAGTACTTC. Encoded protein: CASRGGTGYGQYF.

The genes are TRBV18 and TRBJ1-1; D is unresolved. V shed 6 bases and J shed 1 base, with 15 bases lying between them. The CDR3 is 15 amino acids. CDR1 KGHSH and CDR2 LQKENI come from the germline V gene. The DNA of the CDR3 is TGTGCCAGCTCCGCTACCGGGTCCGAGAACACTGAAGCTTTCTTT. Its translation: CASSATGSENTEAFF.

This sequence joins TRBV7-9 and TRBJ2-1; 9 bases are a match to TRBD2. With 4 bases clipped from V and 0 bases from J, the junction kept 10 bases outside the gene matches. The CDR3 runs to 18 residues. Looked up from germline, CDR1 is SEHNR and CDR2 is FQNEAQ (reference sequence). In DNA, the CDR3 is TGTGCCAGCAGCTCCCCCTTAGCGGGGGCTCCCTCCTACAATGAGCAGTTCTTC. This translates into CASSSPLAGAPSYNEQFF.

The table lists this clonotype with a few counts. J is TRBJ2-7 and V is TRBV6-2 or TRBV6-3; 11 nucleotides match TRBD1. Germline CDR1 reads MNHEY; CDR2 reads SVGEGT. Germline trimming cut 0 bases from V and 3 bases from J; bases unmatched to any gene: 4. The CDR3 covers 16 residues. The CDR3 is CASSYSPGQGVYEQYF. CDR3 coding DNA: TGTGCCAGCAGTTACTCGCCGGGACAGGGGGTCTACGAGCAGTACTTC.

The chain is built from TRBV29-1 and TRBJ2-3; D is perhaps TRBD1 or TRBD2 (6 bases each). The V gene lost 7 bases and the J gene lost 0 bases, with 14 bases spanning the gap. The germline CDR1 and CDR2 sequences are SQVTM and ANQGSEA. The CDR3 length is 14 residues. CDR3 coding DNA: TGCAGCGCTAAGAGGGGGGTAAGCACAGATACGCAGTATTTT. Its translation: CSAKRGVSTDTQYF.

The chain combines TRBV19 with TRBJ2-7, with 7 bases identical to TRBD2. Germline CDR1 LNHDA, CDR2 SQIVND (reference sequence). The trim removed 3 bases at V and 4 bases at J, leaving 9 bases unmatched. The length of the CDR3 is 15 residues. The CDR3 here is CASSIRSSGLYEQYF. The DNA for the CDR3 is TGTGCCAGTAGTATCCGGTCTAGCGGACTATACGAGCAGTACTTC.

The chain carries TRBV20-1 and TRBJ2-1; 8 bases line up with TRBD2. After removal of 5 bases from V and 5 bases from J, the junction contained 8 bases not matched to a gene. This CDR3 contains 14 residues. In germline, CDR1 is DFQATT, CDR2 SNEGSKA (reference sequence). CDR3 bases: TGCAGTGCTGCCAAGCGGGAGTCCAACAATGAGCAGTTCTTC. It specifies CSAAKRESNNEQFF.

This clonotype was counted only a few times. The chain has TRBV5-6 and TRBJ2-5; D is possibly TRBD2 (5 bases). Germline assignment: CDR1 SGHDT and CDR2 YYEEEE. V was trimmed by 4 bases and J by 5 bases, leaving 12 bases between them. The CDR3 spans 13 residues. This chain's CDR3 is CASSVSSGETQYF. In DNA, the CDR3 is TGTGCCAGCAGCGTCTCCTCGGGGGAGACCCAGTACTTC.

Ten or more counts support this clonotype. V gene TRBV5-8 combines with J gene TRBJ2-7, with 9 bases identical to TRBD2. Germline V gene data show CDR1 as SGHTS and CDR2 as YDEGEE. Unmatched junction bases numbered 10, after V lost 4 bases and J lost 2 bases. CDR3 length: 16 amino acids. The CDR3: CASSRAGGGAPYEQYF. The CDR3 DNA follows: TGTGCCAGCAGCCGCGCGGGAGGGGGGGCCCCCTACGAGCAGTACTTC.

This clonotype has only a few counts. This chain joins TRBV24-1 and TRBJ2-3; D unresolved. The CDR3 runs to 14 residues. V gave up 4 bases and J gave up 0 bases, with 7 bases separating them. The germline gives CDR1 KGHDR, CDR2 SFDVKD. The CDR3 DNA reads TGTGCCACCAGTGAGTCGAGGAGCACAGATACGCAGTATTTT. Protein: CATSESRSTDTQYF.

The gene calls are TRBV6-1 and TRBJ1-3; no firm D call. V shed 6 bases and J shed 0 bases, with 9 bases lying between them. CDR3 length: 14 residues. Germline values: CDR1 MNHNS, CDR2 SASEGT. CDR3 in amino acids: CASSPTYSGNTIYF. The CDR3 DNA follows: TGTGCCAGCAGCCCGACCTACTCTGGAAACACCATATATTTT.